The clone carrying this T cell receptor beta chain was counted ten times or more. The antigen is unknown. These data come from a study of identical twins. The study, taken as a whole, reports: Within cord blood, abundant beta clonotypes carried fewer insertions, but memory repertoires showed no such trend.

Between the trimmed V and J ends, which lost 6 bases and 8 bases, there was a span of 19 bases. CDR3 length: 15 residues. One entry per CDR3 protein, called by TCRdb with MiXCR from the 5' RACE reads. The table has 350,000 to 500,000 distinct CDR3 sequences, approximately 17% seen once; the top ten hold approximately 12%. The material sequenced was naive T cells sorted from blood. The clonotype comes from a man aged 50 or older in good health. This chain links TRBV12-3 or TRBV12-4 with TRBJ1-4; weak D call: TRBD1 (6 bases). The CDR3 DNA sequence: TGTGCCAGCAGAAAGGACAGAACCGGACAGGAAAAACTGTTTTTT. The encoded protein is CASRKDRTGQEKLFF.